The sequence of this TCR beta chain was determined in a study of CD8+CD57+ T cells in acquired aplastic anemia. TCR beta VDJ and CDR3 profiles were obtained from a genomic DNA template. MiXCR was run by TCRdb on the reads, yielding one entry per CDR3 protein. This sample has 150,000 to 200,000 distinct CDR3 sequences, with roughly 48% found just once. This CDR3 contains 14 residues. V lost 5 bases to trimming and J lost 5 bases; unmatched junction nucleotides: 7. Germline-derived CDR1 and CDR2 are LNHDA and SQIVND (reference sequence). Specimen: sorted CD4+, CD8+, or CD8+CD57+ T cells (not recorded which) from PBMCs. The chain links TRBV19 to TRBJ2-7; 9 nucleotides align to TRBD2. The origin of this receptor is a human donor in good health. CDR3 coding DNA: TGTGCCAGTAGTTCGGCGGGAGGGCCGGACGAGCAGTACTTC. This gives the protein CASSSAGGPDEQYF.